This T cell receptor beta chain was sequenced during a study of cytomegalovirus exposure and HLA in healthy donors. Overall study findings and caveats: The study dropped some indistinguishable V segments, TRBV6-2 and TRBV6-3 among them.

The V gene's germline CDR1 is SGHRS and CDR2 YFSETQ. The CDR3 sequence is 17 residues long. V was pared by 0 bases and J by 4 bases, with 19 bases between. This clone has just a few counts. The target antigen is unknown. PCR was performed using 60 Vbeta and 13 Jbeta primers. Generated by immunoSEQ multiplex PCR, the TCRdb table keeps only in-frame clones and is missing some. This sample carries under 70,000 clones, more than 60% of them seen once, and the ten largest clones take more than 5%. The origin of this receptor is a male donor in good health and CMV-seropositive. The genes are TRBV5-1 and TRBJ1-2, with D perhaps matching TRBD1 (6 bases). Sequencing was performed on PBMCs. The CDR3 DNA reads TGCGCCAGCAGCTTGGATGCGGGGGCGCAGTATATCTATGGCTACACCTTC. Translating it yields CASSLDAGAQYIYGYTF.